The 25 T cell receptor beta chains presented below share a single source sample, sequenced in a study of T cells in Graves' hyperthyroidism and ophthalmopathy. Amplification targeted TCR beta CDR3 regions from RNA transcripts. HTBI primers were the set used in a first-round RT-PCR of the TCR CDR3. TCRdb fed the multiplex PCR reads into MiXCR, producing one record per CDR3 protein. This sample has 410,000 or so distinct CDR3 sequences; 14% to 15% occur once, and the top ten carry about 12%. Input material: blood. The receptors shown here come from a young man with Graves' ophthalmopathy.

This clonotype was detected many times. The J gene is TRBJ2-1, the V gene TRBV6-1; TRBD1 matches at 9 bases. The J segment lost 3 bases and the V segment lost 5 bases, leaving 5 bases of the junction unmatched. The CDR3 totals 15 residues. In germline, CDR1 is MNHNS, CDR2 SASEGT. Written as DNA, the CDR3 is TGTGCCAGCAGTCCCGGGACAGGGTTCTACAATGAGCAGTTCTTC. Translation gives CASSPGTGFYNEQFF.

Worth noting for this clonotype: One base away lies a much larger clone, so this may be a sequencing read error. The CDR3 nucleotides are TGTGCCAGCAGTCCCCCGGGACAGGTAGTCTATGACTACACCTTC. This translates into CASSPPGQVVYDYTF. The V and J genes are TRBV12-3 or TRBV12-4 and TRBJ1-2, with 8 bases that match TRBD1. CDR3 length: 15 residues.

Details on this clonotype: It may be a read error: a sequence one base away is much more abundant. V is TRBV12-3 or TRBV12-4 and J is TRBJ2-7, with 9 bases matching TRBD2. CDR3 length: 13 amino acids. Trimming at V came to 7 bases and at J to 6 bases, leaving 7 bases not matched to a gene. This chain's CDR3 is CASIPGLAVEQYF. The CDR3 DNA sequence: TGTGCCAGCATCCCGGGACTAGCAGTCGAGCAGTACTTC.

This clonotype has at least ten counts. The V gene is TRBV7-2, the J gene TRBJ2-3, with D possibly being TRBD2 (6 bases). Germline-derived CDR1 and CDR2 are SGHTA and FQGNSA. The V end was cut by 7 bases, the J end by 2 bases, with 16 bases between. CDR3 length equals 15 residues. The CDR3 bases are TGTGCCAGCACCCAACGGGGCGGGGACACAGATACGCAGTATTTT. Residues: CASTQRGGDTDTQYF.

This clonotype was seen repeatedly, ten times or more. The rearrangement joins TRBV3-1 to TRBJ2-7; D is ambiguous. Deletions cut 0 bases from V and 5 bases from J, with 14 bases between. This CDR3 has 15 amino acids. Germline V gene sequence: CDR1 LGHDT, CDR2 YNNKEL (reference sequence). The DNA of the CDR3 is TGTGCCAGCAGCCAAGATGACGACGGGTGGGACGAGCAGTACTTC. It is translated as CASSQDDDGWDEQYF.

The rearrangement joins TRBV18 to TRBJ2-2; 7 nucleotides match TRBD2. Germline-derived CDR1 and CDR2 are KGHSH and LQKENI. The CDR3 has 16 residues. V shed 3 bases, J shed 1 base, and the junction held 5 bases outside the gene matches. As DNA, the CDR3 is TGTGCCAGCTCACCCCGACTAGCCGTGAACACCGGGGAGCTGTTTTTT. Encoded protein: CASSPRLAVNTGELFF.

The chain couples TRBV20-1 to TRBJ1-2, with D possibly matching TRBD1 (5 bases). CDR3 size: 14 residues. Trimming removed 0 bases from V and 0 bases from J, with 8 bases in between. Germline V CDR1 and CDR2: DFQATT, SNEGSKA (reference sequence). CDR3 bases: TGCAGTGCTAGAGATACAGGAACTAACTATGGCTACACCTTC. It translates to CSARDTGTNYGYTF.

The rearrangement joins TRBV7-2 to TRBJ2-3; 12 bases align to TRBD2. This CDR3 spans 15 amino acids. Germline trimming cut 1 base from V and 7 bases from J; bases unmatched to any gene: 3. CDR1 and CDR2 (germline): SGHTA, FQGNSA. CDR3 DNA: TGTGCCAGCAGCTTAGGACTAGCGGGAGTTCATACGCAGTATTTT. It yields the protein CASSLGLAGVHTQYF.

This clonotype was found many times. This chain uses TRBV18 with TRBJ2-1; perhaps TRBD2 as D (6 bases). CDR1 is KGHSH and CDR2 is LQKENI in the germline V gene. This CDR3 is 14 amino acids long. Trimming pared 5 bases from V and 8 bases from J, leaving 16 bases between. This CDR3 is CASSSEGSGDEQFF. The CDR3 coding sequence is TGTGCCAGCTCATCGGAGGGGTCAGGCGATGAGCAGTTCTTC. Complete variable domain (other parts from reference TRBV18 and TRBJ2-1): NAGVMQNPRHLVRRRGQEARLRCSPMKGHSHVYWYRQLPEEGLKFMVYLQKENIIDESGMPKERFSAEFPKEGPSILRIQQVVRGDSAAYFCASSSEGSGDEQFFGPGTRLTVL.

This clonotype was detected ten times or more. The chain uses TRBV29-1 and TRBJ2-7, with 9 bases lining up with TRBD1. The CDR3 runs to 14 residues. Germline V CDR1 and CDR2: SQVTM, ANQGSEA. V dropped 5 bases and J dropped 3; count of bases not matched to a gene: 8. The CDR3 is CSVTGGLRGYEQYF. Here the CDR3 DNA reads TGCAGCGTTACAGGGGGCCTTAGAGGCTACGAGCAGTACTTC.

This clonotype came up many times. The chain joins TRBV27 to TRBJ1-2; 10 positions match TRBD1. The junction had 8 bases not matched to a gene; V was cut back by 6 bases and J by 4 bases. CDR3 size: 15 residues. The germline CDR1 and CDR2 sequences are MNHEY and SMNVEV (reference sequence). In nucleotides, the CDR3 is TGTGCCAGCAGCTTGAGGACAGGGGGTTTCTATGGCTACACCTTC. It translates to CASSLRTGGFYGYTF.

This clonotype was found many times. The rearrangement links TRBV11-2 to TRBJ1-2; maybe TRBD1 (5 bases). V lost 1 base, J lost 2 bases, and 11 bases lay in between. The CDR3 totals 15 residues. The germline CDR1 and CDR2 sequences are SGHAT and FQNNGV. The CDR3 loop reads CASSLGWGDNYGYTF. CDR3 bases: TGTGCCAGCAGCTTAGGGTGGGGGGACAACTATGGCTACACCTTC.

This clonotype was recorded many times. The rearrangement uses TRBV11-2 and TRBJ2-7, with TRBD1 matching 7 bases. The V gene's germline CDR1 is SGHAT and CDR2 FQNNGV. Losses at the gene ends were 6 bases for V and 4 bases for J; bases not matched to a gene: 9. The CDR3 is 14 amino acids. Here the CDR3 DNA reads TGTGCCAGCAGTTCCCCTGACAGGGCTTACGAGCAGTACTTC. This gives the protein CASSSPDRAYEQYF.

This clonotype was recorded many times. The CDR3 here is CASSPYSAGQSYEQYF. The CDR3, as DNA: TGTGCCAGCTCACCATATTCGGCCGGCCAGTCCTACGAGCAGTACTTC. V is TRBV18 and J is TRBJ2-7; D remains unclear. Trimming took off 2 bases at V and 1 base at J, with 15 bases between the two ends. CDR1 is KGHSH, CDR2 LQKENI, per germline. The CDR3 loop spans 16 amino acids.

At least ten counts were recorded for this clonotype. This chain links TRBV11-2 with TRBJ2-5, with 11 bases identical to TRBD2. This CDR3 comprises 15 residues. Germline-derived CDR1 and CDR2 are SGHAT and FQNNGV. J lost 4 bases, V lost 2 bases, and 3 bases had no gene match. The CDR3 region has the DNA TGTGCCAGCAGCTTAATTAGCGGGAGGGGAGAGACCCAGTACTTC. Its translation is CASSLISGRGETQYF. The full variable domain, rest sourced from reference TRBV11-2 and TRBJ2-5, is EAGVAQSPRYKIIEKRQSVAFWCNPISGHATLYWYQQILGQGPKLLIQFQNNGVVDDSQLPKDRFSAERLKGVDSTLKIQPAKLEDSAVYLCASSLISGRGETQYFGPGTRLLVL.

The genes are TRBV20-1 and TRBJ2-6; D remains unclear. Germline V gene data show CDR1 as DFQATT and CDR2 as SNEGSKA (reference sequence). The CDR3 consists of 15 residues. Trimming stripped 3 bases from V and 2 bases from J, with 11 bases between. In nucleotides, the CDR3 is TGCAGTGCTAGTGATGGGGAACCTGGGGCCAACGTCCTGACTTTC. This translates into CSASDGEPGANVLTF.

The V call is TRBV15, the J call TRBJ1-6, with 9 bases that match TRBD1. The CDR3 loop spans 14 amino acids. V gave up 6 bases and J gave up 4 bases; unmatched junction bases: 1. Germline CDR1 reads LNHNV; CDR2 reads YYDKDF (reference sequence). CDR3 coding DNA: TGTGCCACCAGACAGGGGGCGTATAATTCACCCCTCCACTTT. Translated: CATRQGAYNSPLHF.

The chain joins TRBV5-6 to TRBJ2-7, with 14 bases lining up with TRBD2. The V segment lost 3 bases and the J segment 7 bases; nucleotides outside the gene matches: 6. This CDR3 spans 15 amino acids. The germline gives CDR1 SGHDT, CDR2 YYEEEE. CDR3 DNA sequence: TGTGCCAGCAGCTCCGGGACTAGCGGGAGAATAGAGCAGTACTTC. It translates to CASSSGTSGRIEQYF.

The table lists this clonotype with a few counts. The genes are TRBV20-1 and TRBJ2-6, with D perhaps TRBD2 (6 bases). The V end lost 0 bases, the J end lost 1 base, and 10 bases lay between the germline ends. This CDR3 spans 16 amino acids. Germline V gives CDR1 DFQATT, CDR2 SNEGSKA (reference sequence). DNA for the CDR3: TGCAGTGCTAGAGAACTAGCAGGGTCTGGGGCCAACGTCCTGACTTTC. Protein product: CSARELAGSGANVLTF.

Many counts were recorded for this clonotype. The chain has TRBV11-2 and TRBJ2-7; D unclear. Trimming stripped 2 bases from V and 6 bases from J, with 8 bases between. The CDR3 loop spans 12 amino acids. The germline V gene has CDR1 SGHAT and CDR2 FQNNGV. The CDR3 sequence is CASSLSQLEQYF. The CDR3 nucleotides are TGTGCCAGCAGCTTATCACAGCTCGAGCAGTACTTC.

This clonotype showed up many times. This chain connects TRBV5-1 to TRBJ2-7; D uncertain. The CDR3 covers 16 residues. Germline lookup yields CDR1 SGHRS and CDR2 YFSETQ. The ends were cut back, 2 bases at V and 3 bases at J, with 18 bases in the middle. The CDR3 bases are TGCGCCAGCAGCTTTTTGTCCGGCATGCAAGACTACGAGCAGTACTTC. It translates to CASSFLSGMQDYEQYF.

This clonotype was recorded at least ten times. The rearrangement uses TRBV6-2 or TRBV6-3 and TRBJ2-1; a weak D match, TRBD2 (5 bases). CDR1 is MNHEY and CDR2 is SVGEGT in the germline V gene. The V gene lost 2 bases and the J gene lost 6 bases, with 14 bases spanning the gap. This CDR3 has 15 amino acids. The CDR3: CASSYPSARGNEQFF. The CDR3 DNA reads as TGTGCCAGCAGTTACCCTTCTGCTCGGGGCAATGAGCAGTTCTTC.

The chain combines TRBV25-1 with TRBJ1-1, with 7 positions matching TRBD1. With 4 bases clipped from V and 0 bases from J, the junction kept 8 bases outside the gene matches. The CDR3 contains 16 residues. The germline CDR1 and CDR2 sequences are MGHDK and SYGVNS. The CDR3 loop is CASSADTQGLNTEAFF. The CDR3 bases are TGTGCCAGCAGTGCCGATACACAGGGGTTGAACACTGAAGCTTTCTTT.

This clonotype was recorded many times. This chain uses TRBV7-8 with TRBJ2-3; D not certain. V was pared by 5 bases and J by 0 bases, with 15 bases between. Germline values: CDR1 SGHVS, CDR2 FQNEAQ. CDR3 length equals 16 residues. The CDR3 coding sequence is TGTGCCAGCAGCCCCCGGAGTGTACTCAGCACAGATACGCAGTATTTT. This gives the protein CASSPRSVLSTDTQYF.

This clonotype appeared many times. The V gene is TRBV20-1, the J gene TRBJ1-4, with a tentative D call TRBD1 (5 bases). CDR1 is DFQATT, CDR2 SNEGSKA, per germline (reference sequence). Trimming took off 4 bases at V and 6 bases at J, with 12 bases between the two ends. The CDR3 runs 13 residues. The CDR3 here is CSATQVGYEKLFF. CDR3 coding DNA: TGCAGTGCTACACAGGTCGGGTATGAAAAACTGTTTTTT.